Below, 25 T cell receptor beta chains from the same sample are listed, as sequenced in a study of tumor-infiltrating lymphocytes in primary liver carcinoma. Germline DNA was extracted alongside blood RNA, which was obtained from unsorted whole blood. Priming with a constant-region primer yielded TCR beta cDNA from around 0.45 ug total RNA. TCR beta libraries came from three nested multiplex PCR rounds using slightly modified ARM-PCR. Forward primers for TRBV1-TRBV30 and a C-beta reverse primer served the first two PCR rounds, at about 9 cycles each. Using its own MiXCR run on the multiplex PCR reads, TCRdb lists one record per CDR3 protein. The sample records about 180,000 distinct CDR3 sequences, approximately 60% being singletons. Specimen: peripheral blood. The receptors come from a man aged 35 to 55 with primary liver carcinoma and hepatitis B virus infection.

The chain combines TRBV6-5 with TRBJ2-5, with TRBD2 matching over 8 bases. CDR3 length equals 14 residues. CDR1 is MNHEY, CDR2 SVGAGI, per germline. The V gene end was trimmed by 2 bases and the J gene end by 9 bases; junction bases not matched to a gene: 8. The DNA for the CDR3 is TGTGCCAGCAGTTACGGGACGGGAGGGATGTCCCAGTACTTC. Protein: CASSYGTGGMSQYF.

This clonotype was picked up many times. J is TRBJ2-7 and V is TRBV11-2; 8 nucleotides line up with TRBD2. The CDR3 loop spans 13 amino acids. The germline V gene has CDR1 SGHAT and CDR2 FQNNGV. The trim removed 4 bases at V and 3 bases at J, leaving 2 bases unmatched. CDR3 sequence: CASSSGTSYEQYF. CDR3 sequence (DNA): TGTGCCAGCAGCTCCGGGACTAGCTACGAGCAGTACTTC.

About this clonotype: The CDR3 end shows no conserved phenylalanine or tryptophan, and so a read error is likely. The chain links TRBV5-6 to TRBJ2-1, with no clear D. V was pared by 4 bases and J by 10 bases, with 15 bases between. CDR3 length: 13 amino acids. The V gene's germline CDR1 is SGHDT and CDR2 YYEEEE. The CDR3 protein is CASSPWVPLEQFL. Written as DNA, the CDR3 is TGTGCCAGCAGCCCCTGGGTGCCACTGGAGCAGTTCTTA.

This clonotype was seen once. The chain carries TRBV6-5 and TRBJ1-1, with D perhaps TRBD1 (5 bases). Germline V gene data show CDR1 as MNHEY and CDR2 as SVGAGI. V shed 6 bases and J shed 1 base, with 18 bases lying between them. The CDR3 is 16 amino acids. DNA of the CDR3: TGTGCCAGCAGCTCGAATTACCGGGACGGGAACACTGAAGCTTTCTTT. It yields the protein CASSSNYRDGNTEAFF.

The rearrangement links TRBV10-2 to TRBJ1-5; D uncertain. Looked up from germline, CDR1 is WSHSY and CDR2 is SAAADI. V lost 2 bases and J lost 0, with 8 bases in between. This CDR3 has 15 residues. DNA of the CDR3: TGCGCCAGCAGTGAGCAACAGATTAGCAATCAGCCCCAGCATTTT. It yields the protein CASSEQQISNQPQHF.

This sequence joins TRBV6-5 and TRBJ2-7; D is perhaps TRBD1 (6 bases). Germline V CDR1 and CDR2: MNHEY, SVGAGI. Trimming shortened V by 6 bases and J by 6 bases, and 12 bases separated the two germline ends. CDR3 length: 12 residues. The DNA of the CDR3 is TGTGCCAGCAGCGAAGGGGGTCGCGAGCAGTACTTC. As protein: CASSEGGREQYF.

The chain recombines TRBV5-1 with TRBJ2-5; 9 bases line up with TRBD1. Trimming at V came to 7 bases and at J to 5 bases, leaving 12 bases not matched to a gene. The CDR3 covers 15 residues. Germline V gene lookup returns CDR1 SGHRS and CDR2 YFSETQ. The CDR3 reads CASGSRTGALETQYF. In nucleotides, the CDR3 is TGCGCCAGCGGCTCCAGGACAGGGGCGCTCGAGACCCAGTACTTC. The full variable domain, completed using reference TRBV5-1 and TRBJ2-5, is KAGVTQTPRYLIKTRGQQVTLSCSPISGHRSVSWYQQTPGQGLQFLFEYFSETQRNKGNFPGRFSGRQFSNSRSEMNVSTLELGDSALYLCASGSRTGALETQYFGPGTRLLVL.

The chain uses TRBV28 and TRBJ2-5, with TRBD1 as a possible D gene (5 bases). The V end lost 1 base, the J end lost 0 bases, and 15 bases lay between the germline ends. Germline V lookup: CDR1 MDHEN, CDR2 SYDVKM. The CDR3 has 17 residues. The CDR3 sequence: CASSLSQGSGYQETQYF. CDR3 sequence (DNA): TGTGCCAGCAGTTTATCCCAGGGATCCGGGTACCAAGAGACCCAGTACTTC.

This rearrangement joins TRBV6-1 to TRBJ2-1; 15 nucleotides agree with TRBD2. The length of the CDR3 is 15 residues. Germline assignment: CDR1 MNHNS and CDR2 SASEGT. J lost 10 bases, V lost 5 bases, and 6 bases had no gene match. The CDR3 DNA is TGTGCCAGCAGTACTGGACTAGCGGGAGGGGACGAGCAGTTCTTC. This encodes CASSTGLAGGDEQFF.

In the case of this clonotype: The conserved final phenylalanine or tryptophan is absent from the CDR3, which likely points to a read error. The CDR3 region is CASSLLRGAYEQYL. Here the CDR3 DNA reads TGTGCCAGCAGCTTACTCAGGGGGGCCTACGAGCAGTACTTG. The rearrangement links TRBV11-1 to TRBJ2-7; possibly TRBD1 for D (7 bases). The CDR3 has 14 residues. The germline V gene has CDR1 SGHAT and CDR2 FQDESV (reference sequence). Trimming took 2 bases from V and 2 from J, leaving 10 bases between them.

A remark on this clonotype: One end of the junction fails to match germline, which may point to a read error. The chain uses TRBV11-2 and TRBJ2-5; maybe TRBD2 (6 bases). The CDR3 totals 16 residues. Germline-derived CDR1 and CDR2 are SGHAT and FQNNGV. DNA for the CDR3: TGTGCCAGCAGCTTAGGAGGAGGGGCCTCCACTGAGATCCAGTACTTC. It yields the protein CASSLGGGASTEIQYF. The full variable domain, completed using reference TRBV11-2 and TRBJ2-5, is EAGVAQSPRYKIIEKRQSVAFWCNPISGHATLYWYQQILGQGPKLLIQFQNNGVVDDSQLPKDRFSAERLKGVDSTLKIQPAKLEDSAVYLCASSLGGGASTEIQYFGPGTRLLVL.

The chain has TRBV5-8 and TRBJ2-3; the D gene is possibly TRBD1 (7 bases). The CDR3 is made up of 14 amino acids. The germline CDR1 and CDR2 sequences are SGHTS and YDEGEE. V was shortened by 2 bases and J by 5 bases, with 12 bases between the two germline ends. CDR3 bases: TGTGCCAGCAGCTTCAGGGGGACTGGAGATACGCAGTATTTT. Protein: CASSFRGTGDTQYF. Full variable domain (outside the CDR3, taken from reference TRBV5-8 and TRBJ2-3): EAGVTQSPTHLIKTRGQQATLRCSPISGHTSVYWYQQALGLGLQFLLWYDEGEERNRGNFPPRFSGRQFPNYSSELNVNALELEDSALYLCASSFRGTGDTQYFGPGTRLTVL.

This chain uses TRBV5-4 with TRBJ2-4; 8 bases map to TRBD2. CDR1 and CDR2 from the germline V gene are SGHNT and YYREEE (reference sequence). The CDR3 has 16 residues. Unmatched junction bases numbered 7, after V lost 4 bases and J lost 1 base. The CDR3 DNA reads as TGTGCCAGCAGCCCCAGCGGGAGCAGGGCCAAAAACATTCAGTACTTC. Its protein is CASSPSGSRAKNIQYF. Combining the CDR3 with reference TRBV5-4 and TRBJ2-4 gives the whole variable domain ETGVTQSPTHLIKTRGQQVTLRCSSQSGHNTVSWYQQALGQGPQFIFQYYREEENGRGNFPPRFSGLQFPNYSSELNVNALELDDSALYLCASSPSGSRAKNIQYFGAGTRLSVL.

On this clonotype: This may be a read error, as it is one base from a much larger clone. The conserved final phenylalanine or tryptophan is absent from the CDR3, which likely points to a read error. The gene calls are TRBV29-1 and TRBJ2-5; a weak D match, TRBD1 (5 bases). Germline loops: CDR1 SQVTM, CDR2 ANQGSEA. Deletions cut 4 bases from V and 5 bases from J, with 11 bases between. The length of the CDR3 is 12 residues. The CDR3, as DNA: TGCAGCGTTGGGCCCTGGGGCGAGACCCAGTACTCC. Translating gives CSVGPWGETQYS.

This chain joins TRBV7-9 and TRBJ2-3, with D maybe TRBD1 (5 bases). Deletions cut 1 base from V and 8 bases from J, with 7 bases between. CDR3 length: 12 amino acids. Germline assignment: CDR1 SEHNR and CDR2 FQNEAQ (reference sequence). The CDR3 region is CASSLVRGTQYF. CDR3 in DNA: TGTGCCAGCAGCTTAGTTAGGGGTACGCAGTATTTT.

This clonotype was seen more than once but under ten times. A read error is possible here, since a much larger clone lies one base away. Since the CDR3 does not end with the conserved phenylalanine or tryptophan, this likely comes from a read error. The gene calls are TRBV11-2 and TRBJ2-6, with no clear D. The germline gives CDR1 SGHAT, CDR2 FQNNGV. The CDR3 contains 18 residues. The V end lost 1 base, the J end lost 0 bases, and 13 bases lay between the germline ends. CDR3 region: CASSLGKGLSSGANVLTL. In nucleotides, the CDR3 is TGTGCCAGCAGCTTAGGAAAAGGGCTATCCTCTGGGGCCAACGTCCTGACTCTC.

V gene TRBV10-3 combines with J gene TRBJ2-3, with D possibly matching TRBD1 (5 bases). From germline, CDR1 is ENHRY and CDR2 SYGVKD. The CDR3 runs 14 residues. V lost 11 bases to trimming and J lost 4 bases, with 19 bases between them. The CDR3 loop is CAAVDTTRPDTQYF. DNA of the CDR3: TGTGCCGCCGTGGACACCACGCGGCCAGATACGCAGTATTTT.

This clonotype has only a few counts. The rearrangement uses TRBV7-9 and TRBJ2-7, with a weak D call TRBD1 (6 bases). The germline V gene has CDR1 SEHNR and CDR2 FQNEAQ (reference sequence). This CDR3 comprises 14 residues. V was pared by 0 bases and J by 3 bases, with 9 bases between. The CDR3 DNA follows: TGTGCCAGCAGCTTAGCGACGACAGGCTACGAGCAGTACTTC. Residues: CASSLATTGYEQYF.

This clonotype appeared many times. The chain couples TRBV29-1 to TRBJ2-3, with D unresolved. V lost 6 bases, J lost 3 bases, and 10 bases lay in between. CDR1 is SQVTM and CDR2 is ANQGSEA in the germline V gene. CDR3 length: 12 residues. The CDR3: CSVTIGTDTQYF. In nucleotides, the CDR3 is TGCAGCGTCACTATAGGTACAGATACGCAGTATTTT.

The CDR3 loop is CASSPDRGTYEQYF. The CDR3 nucleotides are TGTGCCAGCAGTCCCGACAGGGGAACCTACGAGCAGTACTTC. The chain is built from TRBV6-2 or TRBV6-3 and TRBJ2-7, with 8 bases fitting TRBD1. The CDR3 has 14 amino acids. Germline values: CDR1 MNHEY, CDR2 SVGEGT. V gave up 5 bases and J gave up 2 bases; unmatched junction bases: 5.

This clonotype turned up a few times. This may come from a read error, since a much larger clone is one base off. The chain has TRBV29-1 and TRBJ2-1, with D perhaps assigned TRBD1 or TRBD2 (5 bases each). Trimming left V 3 bases short and J 6 bases short, with 18 bases between. This CDR3 contains 15 residues. In germline, CDR1 is SQVTM, CDR2 ANQGSEA. CDR3 sequence: CSVDGAEGTSNEQFF. In nucleotides, the CDR3 is TGCAGCGTTGATGGGGCCGAGGGGACCAGCAATGAGCAGTTCTTC.

Of note for this clonotype: One junction end disagrees with the germline gene, perhaps due to a read error. The rearrangement links TRBV11-2 to TRBJ2-3, with 9 bases lining up with TRBD2. Germline-derived CDR1 and CDR2 are SGHAT and FQNNGV. The CDR3 contains 15 residues. The DNA for the CDR3 is TGTGCCAGCAGCAATGGACTAGCGAGCACAGATACGCAATATTTT. Amino acids: CASSNGLASTDTQYF.

This clonotype was counted once. The chain links TRBV5-6 to TRBJ1-5, with 7 positions matching TRBD1. This CDR3 contains 13 residues. From germline, CDR1 is SGHDT and CDR2 YYEEEE. J gave up 6 bases and V 1 base, and 1 base lay outside the gene matches. The CDR3 loop is CASSLRGLQPQHF. The CDR3 DNA is TGTGCCAGCAGCTTGAGGGGGCTTCAGCCCCAGCATTTT.

This clonotype was seen at least ten times. The chain employs TRBV29-1 and TRBJ1-2, with a weak D call TRBD1 (6 bases). The CDR3 totals 14 residues. Trimming took off 0 bases at V and 6 bases at J, with 14 bases between the two ends. CDR1 and CDR2 from the germline V gene are SQVTM and ANQGSEA. The CDR3 DNA follows: TGCAGCGTTGAAGATTTCCTAACAGGGAATGGCTACACCTTC. Amino acid sequence: CSVEDFLTGNGYTF.

This clonotype was counted only a few times. A much larger clone differs from this one at a single base, so this may be a read error. The chain employs TRBV11-2 and TRBJ2-7; D tentatively fits TRBD1 or TRBD2 (5 bases each). Germline-derived CDR1 and CDR2 are SGHAT and FQNNGV. V dropped 4 bases and J dropped 3 bases, with 16 bases sitting between them. CDR3 length: 15 amino acids. The CDR3 here is CASSSGGTDIYEQYF. The CDR3 DNA is TGTGCCAGCAGCTCTGGGGGAACGGATATCTACGAGCAGTACTTC.